These 28 T cell receptor beta chains share one sample of origin, sequenced in a study of T cells in women clearing cervical HPV infection. Generated by immunoSEQ multiplex PCR, the TCRdb table keeps only in-frame clones and is missing some. The table counts roughly 20,000 clones; around 5% lies in the top ten. What was sequenced was blood buffy coat. The receptors stem from a woman between 18 and 70 years old with a cervical HPV16 infection that either progressed to CIN3+ or cleared (not recorded which).

The DNA read from the CDR3 is TGCGCCAGCAGCCAGCGACGGACAGGGGTATCTACCTACAATGAG. This codes for CASSQRRTGVSTYNE. The entire CDR3 protein is CASSQRRTGVSTYNEQFF. The chain combines TRBV4-1 with TRBJ2-1, with 9 bases lining up with TRBD1. Read coverage stops 3 residues before the CDR3 terminus; the germline J gene supplies the remainder. This CDR3 region has 18 residues. The trim removed 3 bases at V and 2 bases at J, leaving 11 bases unmatched. Germline lookup yields CDR1 MGHRA and CDR2 YSYEKL.

Worth noting for this clone: Sequencing ends 3 residues short of the CDR3 end; the germline J gene provides the rest. The chain uses TRBV4-1 and TRBJ2-3; D may be TRBD2 (7 bases). V was trimmed by 7 bases and J by 6 bases, leaving 20 bases between them. Germline assignment: CDR1 MGHRA and CDR2 YSYEKL. The CDR3 is 15 amino acids. Incomplete CDR3 DNA: TGCGCCAGCAATCAGGCGGGGGCCCCCTCCGATACG. Amino acid sequence: CASNQAGAPSDT. The complete CDR3 reads CASNQAGAPSDTQYF.

A note on this clone: The read finishes 3 residues shy of the CDR3 end, and the germline J gene is used to complete it. The chain is built from TRBV7-9 and TRBJ1-2; D unclear. This CDR3 has 14 amino acids. Germline CDR1 reads SEHNR; CDR2 reads FQNEAQ (reference sequence). The CDR3 loop is CASSSDPGAHTYTF. The CDR3 bases that were read are TGTGCCAGCAGCTCCGACCCCGGAGCGCATACC.

Comment on this clone: The read terminates 3 residues before the CDR3 end, so the remaining end is supplied by the germline J gene. V is TRBV20-1 and J is TRBJ2-3; 10 bases map to TRBD2. The CDR3 is made up of 13 amino acids. V was clipped by 6 bases and J by 5 bases; unmatched bases: 5. Per germline, CDR1 DFQATT and CDR2 SNEGSKA (reference sequence). CDR3 bases read: TGCAGTGCAGGAGCGGGGGGGAGAGATACG. Its protein product is CSAGAGGRDT. In full, the CDR3 reads CSAGAGGRDTQYF.

A remark on this clone: The CDR3 end is not reached by the read, which stops 3 residues before it; the germline J gene fills it in. The chain carries TRBV10-3 and TRBJ1-1, with 8 bases aligning to TRBD1. V shed 6 bases and J 4 bases; nucleotides not matched to a gene: 7. From germline, CDR1 is ENHRY and CDR2 SYGVKD. The CDR3 is 14 residues long. The part of the CDR3 DNA that was read is TGTGCCATCAGAGCCGATACAGGGGGCACTGAA. Translation gives CAIRADTGGTE. The full CDR3 is CAIRADTGGTEAFF.

Remarks on this clone: The read terminates 3 residues ahead of where the CDR3 ends, so the germline J gene completes it. The V and J genes are TRBV7-9 and TRBJ2-5; 8 nucleotides match TRBD2. Germline CDR1 is SEHNR and CDR2 is FQNEAQ (reference sequence). Unmatched junction bases numbered 12, after V lost 8 bases and J lost 4 bases. This CDR3 is built from 15 residues. The CDR3 protein is CASRKLAGGRETQYF. Partial CDR3 DNA: TGTGCCAGCCGCAAGCTCGCGGGGGGTCGAGAGACC.

In regard to this clone: The sequenced fragment ends 3 residues before the CDR3 boundary, so the rest is inferred from the germline J gene. Other DNA sequences from this sample encode an identical CDR3 as well. The chain employs TRBV18 and TRBJ1-3; TRBD1 aligns across 7 bases. V lost 3 bases to trimming and J lost 2 bases; unmatched junction nucleotides: 1. The CDR3 contains 14 residues. Looked up from germline, CDR1 is KGHSH and CDR2 is LQKENI. Partial CDR3 DNA: TGTGCCAGCTCACCTGACAGGGCTGGAAACACC. This sequence encodes CASSPDRAGNT. The whole CDR3 protein is CASSPDRAGNTIYF.

Frequency places this clone as medium-sized (0.01 to 0.1%). The read ends 3 residues shy of where the CDR3 ends; the end is completed using the germline J gene. This chain connects TRBV10-1 to TRBJ1-2, with D unresolved. There are 15 residues in the CDR3. Germline V gene data show CDR1 as WNHNN and CDR2 as SYGVQD (reference sequence). Between the trimmed V and J ends, which lost 2 bases and 4 bases, there was a span of 14 bases. The CDR3 is CASSEGSQRPYGYTF. CDR3 DNA (partial): TGCGCCAGCAGTGAGGGGTCGCAGCGACCCTATGGC.

In the case of this clone: Sequencing ends 3 residues short of the CDR3 end; the germline J gene provides the rest. The chain is built from TRBV10-3 and TRBJ1-1; 8 positions agree with TRBD1. Germline CDR1 and CDR2: ENHRY and SYGVKD. V dropped 4 bases and J dropped 0; count of bases not matched to a gene: 4. The CDR3 contains 15 residues. The covered CDR3 bases are TGTGCCATCAGTGGGGGGGGACAGGTGAACACTGAA. Encoded protein: CAISGGGQVNTE. The CDR3 reads in full as CAISGGGQVNTEAFF.

A word on this clone: The read ends 3 residues before the CDR3 terminus; that terminus is restored from the germline J gene. The chain recombines TRBV5-4 with TRBJ2-5, with TRBD2 identical over 9 bases. The germline V gene encodes CDR1 SGHNT and CDR2 YYREEE (reference sequence). V was pared by 1 base and J by 5 bases, with 9 bases of the junction left unmatched. This CDR3 contains 16 residues. The covered CDR3 bases are TGTGCCAGCAGCTTGACGGCGGGGGGGCCCCGGGAGACC. Translation gives CASSLTAGGPRET. The full-length CDR3 reads as CASSLTAGGPRETQYF.

On this clone itself: The read terminates 3 residues ahead of where the CDR3 ends, so the germline J gene completes it. The sample holds other DNA sequences that translate to the same CDR3. V is TRBV2 and J is TRBJ2-2, with D maybe TRBD1 (5 bases). The CDR3 totals 18 residues. Between the trimmed V and J ends, which lost 6 bases and 4 bases, there was a span of 24 bases. The germline CDR1 and CDR2 sequences are SNHLY and FYNNEI. CDR3 region: CASSSRQDRMDPTGELFF. Incomplete CDR3 DNA: TGTGCCAGCAGCTCTCGCCAAGACAGAATGGACCCCACCGGGGAG.

On this clone: The read finishes 3 residues shy of the CDR3 end, and the germline J gene is used to complete it. This chain links TRBV5-1 with TRBJ1-3; 9 bases fit TRBD1. The germline gives CDR1 SGHRS, CDR2 YFSETQ. This CDR3 has 15 residues. Germline trimming cut 4 bases from V and 2 bases from J; bases unmatched to any gene: 4. The sequenced CDR3 bases are TGCGCCAGCAGCCCACGGACAGGGGCTGGAAACACC. The encoded protein is CASSPRTGAGNT. The CDR3 in its entirety is CASSPRTGAGNTIYF.

This clone shows up as medium-sized by frequency. Sequencing ends 3 residues short of the CDR3 end; the germline J gene provides the rest. This chain links TRBV6-1 with TRBJ2-5; TRBD2 aligns across 8 bases. The CDR3 is 17 residues long. The germline gives CDR1 MNHNS, CDR2 SASEGT. V dropped 2 bases and J dropped 4; count of bases not matched to a gene: 12. The CDR3 DNA, read in part, is TGTGCCAGCAGTGAATCGGGAGGGGGACATAACGCAGAGACC. Protein sequence: CASSESGGGHNAET. In full, the CDR3 is CASSESGGGHNAETQYF.

Concerning this clone: The read halts 3 residues ahead of the CDR3 end, with the missing end drawn from the germline J gene. The rearrangement uses TRBV6-2 or TRBV6-3 and TRBJ2-5, with 10 nucleotides matching TRBD2. Germline V gives CDR1 MNHEY, CDR2 SVGEGT. V was clipped by 0 bases and J by 2 bases; unmatched bases: 3. The CDR3 is made up of 16 amino acids. The CDR3 DNA, read in part, is TGTGCCAGCAGTTACTCGGTAGCGGGGGGACAAGAGACC. Translating gives CASSYSVAGGQET. From start to end, the CDR3 is CASSYSVAGGQETQYF.

Comment on this clone: The observed sequence ends 3 residues before the CDR3 terminus, with the missing tail filled in from the germline J gene. The gene calls are TRBV5-1 and TRBJ2-2; D is perhaps TRBD1 (6 bases). This CDR3 region has 14 residues. Trimming stripped 4 bases from V and 4 bases from J, with 11 bases between. The germline gives CDR1 SGHRS, CDR2 YFSETQ. The CDR3 sequence: CASSGQGSTGELFF. The sequenced part of the CDR3 DNA is TGCGCCAGCAGCGGGCAGGGGTCCACCGGGGAG.

For this clone: The read stops 3 residues short of the end of the CDR3; the missing end is completed from the germline J gene. J is TRBJ1-2 and V is TRBV7-8, with D unresolved. Germline CDR1 and CDR2: SGHVS and FQNEAQ. The CDR3 runs 14 residues. Partial CDR3 DNA: TGTGCCAGCAGCTTAGACAGTGTGGAGGGCGGC. The encoded protein is CASSLDSVEGG. The whole CDR3 protein is CASSLDSVEGGYTF.

On this clone: The CDR3 end is not reached by the read, which stops 3 residues before it; the germline J gene fills it in. This chain connects TRBV5-4 to TRBJ2-5; TRBD1 matches at 7 bases. The CDR3 is 13 residues long. After removal of 4 bases from V and 6 bases from J, the junction contained 6 bases not matched to a gene. CDR1 is SGHNT, CDR2 YYREEE, per germline (reference sequence). Partial CDR3 DNA: TGTGCCAGCAGCCCAGACAGGGTGCAGACC. The encoded protein is CASSPDRVQT. The complete CDR3 protein is CASSPDRVQTQYF.

Remarks on this clone: The CDR3 end lies 3 residues beyond the end of the read and is filled in from the germline J gene. This chain connects TRBV30 to TRBJ2-1; D is undetermined. The CDR3 extends over 10 amino acids. From germline, CDR1 is GTSNPN and CDR2 SVGIG (reference sequence). Trimming took off 2 bases at V and 8 bases at J, with 4 bases between the two ends. Partial CDR3 DNA: TGTGCCTGGAGTAGGTATGAG. Its translation is CAWSRYE. In full, the CDR3 reads CAWSRYEQFF.

As to this clone: The CDR3 goes on 3 residues after the read ends, and that part is filled in from the germline J gene. The V call is TRBV7-2, the J call TRBJ1-2; 7 positions agree with TRBD1. Germline V gene lookup returns CDR1 SGHTA and CDR2 FQGNSA. The length of the CDR3 is 15 residues. The CDR3 region is CASSPYRGTYNDYTF. Incomplete CDR3 DNA: TGTGCCAGCAGCCCCTACAGGGGTACCTACAATGAC.

As concerns this clone: The read falls 3 residues short of the CDR3 end, and the missing part is taken from the germline J gene. V is TRBV28 and J is TRBJ2-4; TRBD1 might be the D (5 bases). The germline V gene has CDR1 MDHEN and CDR2 SYDVKM. This CDR3 is built from 15 residues. V was clipped by 2 bases and J by 0 bases, with 8 bases between them. This CDR3 reads CASSLRGLAKNIQYF. CDR3 bases read: TGTGCCAGCAGTTTAAGGGGTCTAGCCAAAAACATT.

Points on this clone: The sequenced fragment ends 3 residues before the CDR3 boundary, so the rest is inferred from the germline J gene. This chain joins TRBV30 and TRBJ2-1, with D possibly matching TRBD1 (6 bases). The CDR3 spans 11 residues. Germline loops: CDR1 GTSNPN, CDR2 SVGIG (reference sequence). Trimming cost V 5 bases and J 9 bases, with 11 bases left between them. Here the CDR3 reads CAWQTGTEQFF. CDR3 DNA (partial): TGTGCCTGGCAAACAGGGACTGAG.

Details on this clone: A junction end diverges from the germline sequence, so it may reflect a read error. Sequencing ends 3 residues short of the CDR3 end; the germline J gene provides the rest. The chain is built from TRBV4-2 and TRBJ1-4; the match to TRBD1 covers 10 bases. This CDR3 comprises 15 residues. CDR1 is LGHNA, CDR2 YNFKEQ, per germline. The sequenced part of the CDR3 DNA is TGCGCCAGCAGCCCAGACAGGGGGCGCGGTGAAAAA. This gives the protein CASSPDRGRGEK. The entire CDR3 protein is CASSPDRGRGEKLFF.

Worth noting for this clone: The read gets to within 3 residues of the CDR3 end, and the germline J gene fills in the rest. The J gene is TRBJ1-1, the V gene TRBV5-3; no reliable D call. TRBV5-3 is an open reading frame whose function is uncertain. V lost 0 bases and J 0 bases, leaving 6 bases between the germline ends. The length of the CDR3 is 14 residues. The DNA read from the CDR3 is TGTGCCAGAAGCTTGGGACAATTGAACACTGAA. Residues: CARSLGQLNTE. In full, the CDR3 reads CARSLGQLNTEAFF.

To note about this clone: Coverage ceases 3 residues before the CDR3 finishes, and the germline J gene fills in the end. The chain combines TRBV28 with TRBJ1-2; possible D gene TRBD1, 5 bases. CDR1 and CDR2 from the germline V gene are MDHEN and SYDVKM. The CDR3 extends over 16 amino acids. Trimming pared 1 base from V and 4 bases from J, leaving 16 bases between. CDR3 residues: CASSLLIGGGGYGYTF. The DNA read from the CDR3 is TGTGCCAGCAGTTTATTAATTGGGGGGGGAGGCTATGGC.

With respect to this clone: Read data end 3 residues before the CDR3 end; the end is taken from the germline J gene. This chain links TRBV24-1 with TRBJ1-4; 8 bases fit TRBD1. Trimming cost V 10 bases and J 8 bases; bases outside gene matches: 5. Germline CDR1 reads KGHDR; CDR2 reads SFDVKD. The CDR3 consists of 12 residues. CDR3 bases read: TGTGCCACACATCAGGGGGCGGAAAAA. Its translation: CATHQGAEK. From start to end, the CDR3 is CATHQGAEKLFF.

Worth noting for this clone: The CDR3 is cut off 3 residues early in the read; its end comes from the germline J gene. The chain combines TRBV6-1 with TRBJ2-3, with unresolved D. Germline CDR1 and CDR2: MNHNS and SASEGT. The CDR3 has 17 amino acids. Partial CDR3 DNA: TGTGCCAGCAGTGAAACCCCTTTGACATTAGGCAATCAGCCG. Translation: CASSETPLTLGNQP. The entire CDR3 protein reads CASSETPLTLGNQPQYF.

Comment on this clone: The CDR3 goes on 3 residues after the read ends, and that part is filled in from the germline J gene. The chain joins TRBV28 to TRBJ1-3; D remains ambiguous. Germline CDR1 reads MDHEN; CDR2 reads SYDVKM. The length of the CDR3 is 14 residues. V lost 1 base, J lost 3 bases, and 7 bases lay in between. The CDR3 bases that were read are TGTGCCAGCAGTTTATTTAGAGTTGGAAACACC. Amino acid sequence: CASSLFRVGNT. The full CDR3 is CASSLFRVGNTIYF.

Comment on this clone: The CDR3 end lies 3 residues beyond the end of the read and is filled in from the germline J gene. V usage is TRBV7-6 and J usage is TRBJ2-7; the match to TRBD1 covers 7 bases. The CDR3 loop spans 13 amino acids. CDR1 is SGHVS, CDR2 FNYEAQ, per germline. V trimming: 2 bases; J trimming: 6 bases; junction bases outside the gene matches: 4. CDR3 bases read: TGTGCCAGCAGCTTAAGAGGACAGGCCGAG. This gives the protein CASSLRGQAE. The full CDR3 sequence reads CASSLRGQAEQYF.